Following are 3 T cell receptor beta chains from one sample sequenced in a study of cytomegalovirus exposure and HLA in healthy donors. Primers included in the PCR were 60 Vbeta and 13 Jbeta primers. Using immunoSEQ multiplex PCR, the repertoire was profiled, and TCRdb retains in-frame clones only, with some absent. The sample lists roughly 120,000 clones; roughly four fifths were seen once. The sample was PBMCs. These receptors came from a man aged 45 to 65 in good health and CMV-seropositive.

This chain uses TRBV15 with TRBJ1-3; D not certain. V was clipped by 0 bases and J by 9 bases, with 12 bases between them. CDR3 length: 14 amino acids. In germline, CDR1 is LNHNV, CDR2 YYDKDF (reference sequence). CDR3: CATSRETHGSTIYF. The DNA for the CDR3 is TGTGCCACCAGCAGAGAGACCCACGGGAGCACCATATATTTT.

The genes are TRBV7-9 and TRBJ2-2; 7 bases map to TRBD2. The ends lost 2 bases at V and 6 bases at J; junction bases unmatched: 12. This CDR3 spans 17 amino acids. The V gene's germline CDR1 is SEHNR and CDR2 FQNEAQ (reference sequence). CDR3 loop: CASSLIMGGPKAGELFF. CDR3 sequence (DNA): TGTGCCAGCAGCTTAATTATGGGAGGGCCGAAGGCCGGGGAGCTGTTTTTT.

CDR3 coding DNA: TGTGCCAGCAGCGCCGGGGGGGCCCTGGTCGAGCAGTACTTC. Its protein is CASSAGGALVEQYF. The chain carries TRBV9 and TRBJ2-7; 8 bases match TRBD2. The CDR3 has 14 amino acids. In germline, CDR1 is SGDLS, CDR2 YYNGEE. After removal of 3 bases from V and 6 bases from J, the junction contained 8 bases not matched to a gene.